Following are 13 T cell receptor beta chains from one sample sequenced in a study of neurological immune-mediated disorders. The time point here: technical triplicate 3. TCRdb re-called the 5' RACE reads through MiXCR, storing one row per CDR3 protein. The table shows tens of thousands of distinct CDR3 sequences, with around a fifth occurring only once. The specimen sequenced was PBMCs. The receptors come from a man in his sixties with HTLV-1-associated myelopathy (HAM/TSP).

This chain links TRBV10-3 with TRBJ2-5, with no clear D. Trimming took 2 bases from V and 0 from J, leaving 7 bases between them. The CDR3 loop spans 14 amino acids. Germline assignment: CDR1 ENHRY and CDR2 SYGVKD. The CDR3 DNA reads as TGTGCCATCAGTGAGGACAATGACCAAGAGACCCAGTACTTC. It codes for CAISEDNDQETQYF.

The rearrangement uses TRBV3-1 and TRBJ2-1; D remains unclear. Between the trimmed V and J ends, which lost 0 bases and 2 bases, there was a span of 17 bases. Germline CDR1 is LGHDT and CDR2 is YNNKEL (reference sequence). The CDR3 is 18 amino acids. CDR3 loop: CASSQEPARDVTYNEQFF. The DNA of the CDR3 is TGTGCCAGCAGCCAAGAACCAGCGAGAGATGTTACCTACAATGAGCAGTTCTTC.

This clonotype was observed at least ten times. The V and J genes are TRBV7-6 and TRBJ2-5; D is possibly TRBD1 (5 bases). V was clipped by 2 bases and J by 5 bases, with 15 bases between them. This CDR3 is 15 amino acids long. Germline V gene data show CDR1 as SGHVS and CDR2 as FNYEAQ. CDR3 loop: CASSLNRGSAETQYF. DNA for the CDR3: TGTGCCAGCAGCTTAAATAGGGGAAGTGCGGAGACCCAGTACTTC.

This clonotype was observed once. This chain connects TRBV13 to TRBJ2-1, with D possibly being TRBD1 (5 bases). This CDR3 region has 16 residues. Trimming removed 1 base at V and 1 base at J, with 11 bases between. Per germline, CDR1 PRHDT and CDR2 FYEKMQ (reference sequence). The CDR3 region is CASSLEGSFSYNEQFF. The CDR3 bases are TGTGCCAGCAGCTTAGAGGGGTCCTTTTCCTACAATGAGCAGTTCTTC.

This clonotype showed up just once. Sequence at one end of the junction differs from germline and may be a read error. This rearrangement joins TRBV4-1 to TRBJ1-2; 8 bases are a match to TRBD1. Germline loops: CDR1 MGHRA, CDR2 YSYEKL. The CDR3 spans 15 residues. The CDR3 here is CASRQGTGANYGYTF. Written as DNA, the CDR3 is TGCGCCAGCAGACAAGGGACAGGTGCTAACTATGGCTACACCTTC.

About this clonotype: Since a much larger clone is just one base distant, this may be a read error. The J gene is TRBJ1-1, the V gene TRBV7-8; 7 bases are a match to TRBD1. CDR1 and CDR2 (germline): SGHVS, FQNEAQ. The CDR3 sequence is 13 residues long. CDR3 nucleotides: TGTGCCAGCAGCACCAACAGGGGCGCTGAAACTTTCTTT. Translated, it gives CASSTNRGAETFF.

Ten or more counts support this clonotype. The J gene is TRBJ1-2, the V gene TRBV20-1; D remains ambiguous. The CDR3 has 13 amino acids. Trimming stripped 3 bases from V and 4 bases from J, with 12 bases between. In germline, CDR1 is DFQATT, CDR2 SNEGSKA (reference sequence). CDR3 loop: CSASSERIYGYTF. The CDR3 DNA sequence: TGCAGTGCTAGCTCCGAGCGGATCTATGGCTACACCTTC.

This clonotype was counted many times. The V call is TRBV5-1, the J call TRBJ2-5; maybe TRBD1 (5 bases). Trimming stripped 2 bases from V and 2 bases from J, with 7 bases between. This CDR3 has 13 amino acids. From germline, CDR1 is SGHRS and CDR2 YFSETQ. The CDR3 DNA follows: TGCGCCAGCAGCTTCCAGGGTCAAGAGACCCAGTACTTC. As protein: CASSFQGQETQYF.

This clonotype was counted many times. V gene TRBV7-2 combines with J gene TRBJ2-7; D may match TRBD1 or TRBD2 (6 bases each). The CDR3 is 14 amino acids. Per the germline V gene, CDR1 is SGHTA and CDR2 is FQGNSA. The V gene lost 4 bases and the J gene lost 6 bases, with 16 bases spanning the gap. The CDR3 protein is CASSYAGGPSEQYF. The CDR3 DNA is TGTGCCAGCAGCTACGCTGGGGGGCCCTCCGAGCAGTACTTC.

This clonotype was picked up many times. The V gene is TRBV7-2, the J gene TRBJ2-1; 12 bases map to TRBD2. The junction had 11 bases not matched to a gene; V was cut back by 6 bases and J by 5 bases. There are 17 residues in the CDR3. Germline-derived CDR1 and CDR2 are SGHTA and FQGNSA. The CDR3 nucleotides are TGTGCCAGCAGTTCCCTAGCGGGAGGGCTTATCCACAATGAGCAGTTCTTC. Protein sequence: CASSSLAGGLIHNEQFF. Supplemented by reference TRBV7-2 and TRBJ2-1, the full variable domain reads GAGVSQSPSNKVTEKGKDVELRCDPISGHTALYWYRQSLGQGLEFLIYFQGNSAPDKSGLPSDRFSAERTGGSVSTLTIQRTQQEDSAVYLCASSSLAGGLIHNEQFFGPGTRLTVL.

In its sample, this clonotype was seen once. Germline is not matched at one junction end, which may reflect a read error. V is TRBV20-1 and J is TRBJ1-5; 10 positions agree with TRBD1. In germline, CDR1 is DFQATT, CDR2 SNEGSKA (reference sequence). CDR3 length: 13 amino acids. The CDR3 is CSAKDRGDEPQPF. The DNA of the CDR3 is TGCAGTGCTAAGGACAGGGGGGACGAGCCCCAGCCTTTT.

This clonotype was detected only once. A single base separates this from a much larger clone, so it may be a read error. The gene calls are TRBV27 and TRBJ1-5; a weak D match, TRBD1 (5 bases). The CDR3 runs to 15 residues. Germline lookup yields CDR1 MNHEY and CDR2 SMNVEV (reference sequence). This CDR3 reads CASRREWAPNQLQHF. The CDR3, as DNA: TGTGCCAGCCGCAGGGAATGGGCCCCCAATCAGCTCCAGCATTTT.

This clonotype was seen ten or more times. This chain uses TRBV7-9 with TRBJ1-2; a weak D match, TRBD1 (5 bases). The V and J ends lost 5 bases and 8 bases respectively, with 18 bases between them. The CDR3 totals 14 residues. The germline CDR1 and CDR2 sequences are SEHNR and FQNEAQ (reference sequence). CDR3 amino acids: CASSPGTTLQGYTF. The CDR3 bases are TGTGCCAGCAGCCCCGGGACCACCTTACAGGGCTACACCTTC.